Each of the 31 T cell receptor beta chains below was sequenced from the same sample in a study of cytomegalovirus exposure and HLA in healthy donors. Sequenced by immunoSEQ multiplex PCR; TCRdb stores in-frame clones only, minus some. Of roughly 150,000 clones listed, roughly 91% are singletons. Specimen: PBMCs. These receptors were obtained from a young woman in good health and CMV-seropositive.

The chain carries TRBV18 and TRBJ1-2; maybe TRBD1 (5 bases). Germline V gives CDR1 KGHSH, CDR2 LQKENI. Trimming took 0 bases from V and 2 from J, leaving 10 bases between them. This CDR3 spans 15 amino acids. In nucleotides, the CDR3 is TGTGCCAGCTCACCACCCCCAGGGTCCAACTATGGCTACACCTTC. Its protein product is CASSPPPGSNYGYTF.

This chain links TRBV19 with TRBJ2-5; 8 bases are a match to TRBD2. V gave up 0 bases and J gave up 6 bases; unmatched junction bases: 12. The CDR3 runs to 17 residues. Germline V lookup: CDR1 LNHDA, CDR2 SQIVND (reference sequence). This CDR3 reads CASSIDPFGTRLQTQYF. Here the CDR3 DNA reads TGTGCCAGTAGTATAGATCCATTCGGGACTAGACTTCAGACCCAGTACTTC.

The chain uses TRBV28 and TRBJ1-1; unclear D gene. The CDR3 is made up of 12 amino acids. V lost 1 base, J lost 9 bases, and 9 bases lay in between. Per the germline V gene, CDR1 is MDHEN and CDR2 is SYDVKM. This chain's CDR3 is CASSLSQMQAFF. The CDR3 DNA sequence: TGTGCCAGCAGTTTATCCCAGATGCAAGCTTTCTTT.

V is TRBV2 and J is TRBJ1-6; D is unresolved. This CDR3 region has 16 residues. Trimming cost V 2 bases and J 7 bases, with 15 bases left between them. Germline-derived CDR1 and CDR2 are SNHLY and FYNNEI. The CDR3 DNA follows: TGTGCCAGCAGTGAACCGGGGAGAATCGGGAATTCACCCCTCCACTTT. As protein: CASSEPGRIGNSPLHF. Based on the CDR3 plus reference TRBV2 and TRBJ1-6, the full variable domain is EPEVTQTPSHQVTQMGQEVILRCVPISNHLYFYWYRQILGQKVEFLVSFYNNEISEKSEIFDDQFSVERPDGSNFTLKIRSTKLEDSAMYFCASSEPGRIGNSPLHFGNGTRLTVT.

The J gene is TRBJ1-1, the V gene TRBV11-3; D uncertain. Germline CDR1 SGHNT, CDR2 YENEEA. V was trimmed by 0 bases and J by 8 bases, leaving 16 bases between them. The CDR3 covers 15 residues. CDR3: CASSLDGVDTPEAFF. The CDR3 nucleotides read TGTGCCAGCAGCTTAGACGGGGTTGACACTCCCGAAGCTTTCTTT.

The chain is built from TRBV13 and TRBJ2-1; D possibly corresponds to TRBD2 (6 bases). This CDR3 contains 13 residues. The V end was cut by 5 bases, the J end by 6 bases, with 11 bases between. The V gene's germline CDR1 is PRHDT and CDR2 FYEKMQ (reference sequence). CDR3 loop: CASSPMGLNEQFF. The CDR3 coding sequence is TGTGCCAGCAGCCCTATGGGACTCAATGAGCAGTTCTTC.

This CDR3 reads CASSSSGTGHEKLFF. The CDR3 DNA sequence: TGTGCCAGCAGTTCTTCCGGGACAGGGCACGAAAAACTGTTTTTT. V gene TRBV6-6 combines with J gene TRBJ1-4, with 9 bases that match TRBD1. Trimming removed 4 bases from V and 8 bases from J; junction bases left unmatched: 8. The CDR3 runs 15 residues. Germline assignment: CDR1 MNHNY and CDR2 SVGAGI (reference sequence).

The CDR3 DNA is TGCGCCAGCAGCTTAACCCGGACAGGCCTTTATGGCTACACCTTC. Its protein is CASSLTRTGLYGYTF. The genes are TRBV4-1 and TRBJ1-2, with 7 bases aligning to TRBD1. The CDR3 runs to 15 residues. Trimming at V came to 5 bases and at J to 5 bases, leaving 11 bases not matched to a gene. From germline, CDR1 is MGHRA and CDR2 YSYEKL.

Details on this clone: The same CDR3 can be traced to other DNA sequences in this sample. This rearrangement joins TRBV9 to TRBJ2-7; a weak D match, TRBD1 (5 bases). Trimming removed 0 bases from V and 0 bases from J, with 7 bases in between. The germline gives CDR1 SGDLS, CDR2 YYNGEE. This CDR3 has 14 amino acids. The CDR3 loop is CASSVGTNSYEQYF. The CDR3 DNA sequence: TGTGCCAGCAGCGTAGGGACAAACTCCTACGAGCAGTACTTC.

The CDR3 bases are TGCGCCAGCAGTCAAGCAGCGGGAGATTACACAGATACGCAGTATTTT. Translated, it gives CASSQAAGDYTDTQYF. The chain links TRBV23-1 to TRBJ2-3; 8 nucleotides match TRBD2. TRBV23-1 carries the ORF label, with uncertain function. The CDR3 is made up of 16 amino acids. After removal of 2 bases from V and 2 bases from J, the junction contained 6 bases not matched to a gene.

The V call is TRBV5-4, the J call TRBJ1-1, with 7 bases identical to TRBD1. Trimming took 3 bases from V and 1 from J; bases not matched to a gene: 9. The CDR3 contains 16 residues. Germline V gene sequence: CDR1 SGHNT, CDR2 YYREEE (reference sequence). The CDR3 DNA reads as TGTGCCAGCAGCTCCCCCTTTGGGACAGCGAACACTGAAGCTTTCTTT. Its protein product is CASSSPFGTANTEAFF.

V is TRBV9 and J is TRBJ2-3; TRBD2 agrees at 9 bases. The CDR3 is 19 amino acids. V gave up 3 bases and J gave up 2 bases; unmatched junction bases: 16. The V gene's germline CDR1 is SGDLS and CDR2 YYNGEE. CDR3 loop: CASSEYGRGLAGPTDTQYF. For the CDR3, the DNA is TGTGCCAGCAGCGAATACGGTAGGGGCCTAGCGGGACCCACAGATACGCAGTATTTT.

The CDR3 DNA reads TGTGCCAGTAGTATAGCGGTCTCCGGCTACACCTTC. Encoded protein: CASSIAVSGYTF. The J gene is TRBJ1-2, the V gene TRBV19; D remains ambiguous. The CDR3 has 12 amino acids. Trimming cost V 1 base and J 8 bases, with 8 bases left between them. Germline V gene data show CDR1 as LNHDA and CDR2 as SQIVND (reference sequence).

Comment on this clone: The DNA is omitted, as the CDR3 cannot be located on it reliably, and the CDR3 follows TCRdb's listing. This chain uses TRBV4-3 with TRBJ1-5. Germline V gives CDR1 LGHNA, CDR2 YSLEER. The CDR3 extends over 15 residues, inclusive of both ends. CDR3: CASSQDNSLYQPQHF.

This chain connects TRBV7-2 to TRBJ1-2, with 10 bases lining up with TRBD1. Germline V gene lookup returns CDR1 SGHTA and CDR2 FQGNSA. This CDR3 spans 13 amino acids. Losses at the gene ends were 5 bases for V and 6 bases for J; bases not matched to a gene: 3. Here the CDR3 reads CASSQDRGDGYTF. The CDR3 nucleotides read TGTGCCAGCAGCCAGGACAGGGGGGATGGCTACACCTTC. Drawing the rest from reference TRBV7-2 and TRBJ1-2, the complete variable domain is GAGVSQSPSNKVTEKGKDVELRCDPISGHTALYWYRQSLGQGLEFLIYFQGNSAPDKSGLPSDRFSAERTGGSVSTLTIQRTQQEDSAVYLCASSQDRGDGYTFGSGTRLTVV.

As concerns this clone: Mismatch with germline at one junction end may stem from a read error. The chain has TRBV23-1 and TRBJ2-7, with 7 bases matching TRBD1. TRBV23-1 counts as an open reading frame of uncertain function. This CDR3 is built from 15 residues. The CDR3 reads CASSRSDRELKGYCF. The CDR3 nucleotides read TGCGCCAGCAGTCGTTCAGACAGGGAACTCAAAGGTTACTGCTTC.

V usage is TRBV5-1 and J usage is TRBJ2-2, with 9 positions matching TRBD1. Trimming removed 4 bases from V and 0 bases from J; junction bases left unmatched: 4. CDR3 length equals 16 residues. The V gene's germline CDR1 is SGHRS and CDR2 YFSETQ. The CDR3 sequence is CASSPGQGANTGELFF. The CDR3 coding sequence is TGCGCCAGCAGCCCGGGACAGGGCGCGAACACCGGGGAGCTGTTTTTT.

This rearrangement joins TRBV5-6 to TRBJ2-1; D unclear. Germline loops: CDR1 SGHDT, CDR2 YYEEEE. Deletions cut 3 bases from V and 6 bases from J, with 7 bases between. This CDR3 has 12 amino acids. DNA of the CDR3: TGTGCCAGCAGCTCGCCTAGCAATGAGCAGTTCTTC. Amino acid sequence: CASSSPSNEQFF.

A word on this clone: At the DNA level, this CDR3 is encoded by other sequences in the same sample as well. The gene calls are TRBV5-1 and TRBJ1-3; 7 bases agree with TRBD1. Trimming took 0 bases from V and 2 from J; bases not matched to a gene: 2. The CDR3 is made up of 15 amino acids. CDR1 SGHRS and CDR2 YFSETQ come from the germline V gene. The CDR3 nucleotides are TGCGCCAGCAGCTTGGAAGGGGGCGCTGGAAACACCATATATTTT. The encoded protein is CASSLEGGAGNTIYF.

The genes are TRBV6-5 and TRBJ2-2; possible D gene TRBD1, 6 bases. Per the germline V gene, CDR1 is MNHEY and CDR2 is SVGAGI. The CDR3 is 15 residues long. V was pared by 5 bases and J by 1 base, with 11 bases between. CDR3 in DNA: TGTGCCAGCAGTCCCCGGGACATGAACACCGGGGAGCTGTTTTTT. Protein product: CASSPRDMNTGELFF.

CDR3 loop: CASRVAGRRAYNEQFF. The CDR3 DNA follows: TGTGCCAGCAGGGTAGCGGGACGGAGGGCCTACAATGAGCAGTTCTTC. The gene calls are TRBV11-2 and TRBJ2-1, with 8 bases that match TRBD2. Germline V gene sequence: CDR1 SGHAT, CDR2 FQNNGV. This CDR3 is 16 amino acids long. Trimming cost V 6 bases and J 2 bases; bases outside gene matches: 9.

The chain is built from TRBV12-5 and TRBJ2-7; 11 bases align to TRBD1. J was trimmed by 3 bases and V by 6 bases; bases with no gene match: 4. The CDR3 consists of 14 residues. The germline CDR1 and CDR2 sequences are LGHNT and FRNRAP. CDR3 residues: CASGPGTGGYEQYF. In DNA form, the CDR3 reads TGTGCTAGTGGCCCCGGGACAGGGGGCTACGAGCAGTACTTC.

The chain couples TRBV6-6 to TRBJ1-2, with D unclear. The CDR3 runs to 13 residues. The V gene lost 2 bases and the J gene lost 8 bases, with 12 bases spanning the gap. Germline-derived CDR1 and CDR2 are MNHNY and SVGAGI (reference sequence). The CDR3 reads CASSYAAETGYTF. In nucleotides, the CDR3 is TGTGCCAGCAGTTACGCGGCGGAGACCGGCTACACCTTC.

The DNA of the CDR3 is TGTGCCAGCAGACCGGACTCGGGAGGGGAGACCCAGTACTTC. Amino acids: CASRPDSGGETQYF. The rearrangement uses TRBV6-6 and TRBJ2-5, with 8 bases fitting TRBD2. The CDR3 spans 14 residues. The V and J ends lost 6 bases and 5 bases, in that order; junction bases with no gene match: 8. The germline V gene has CDR1 MNHNY and CDR2 SVGAGI (reference sequence).

The V and J genes are TRBV4-1 and TRBJ2-1; possible D gene TRBD2, 5 bases. With 4 bases removed from V and 14 bases from J, the gap between germline ends came to 18 bases. Germline V gene data show CDR1 as MGHRA and CDR2 as YSYEKL. The CDR3 consists of 13 residues. CDR3 protein: CASSRNNEEAEFF. The CDR3 DNA follows: TGCGCCAGCAGCCGGAATAACGAGGAGGCAGAGTTCTTC.

V gene TRBV14 combines with J gene TRBJ2-1; perhaps TRBD1 as D (5 bases). V was clipped by 3 bases and J by 12 bases, with 12 bases between them. Germline values: CDR1 SGHDN, CDR2 FVKESK. The CDR3 contains 12 residues. CDR3 sequence (DNA): TGTGCCAGCAGCCAGGACACGTTGGGGCAGTTCTTC. Its protein is CASSQDTLGQFF.

This clone was detected a few times. The V gene is TRBV9, the J gene TRBJ1-2; D might be TRBD1 (6 bases). The CDR3 is made up of 13 amino acids. Trimming removed 4 bases at V and 7 bases at J, with 14 bases between. The germline V gene encodes CDR1 SGDLS and CDR2 YYNGEE. Here the CDR3 DNA reads TGTGCCAGCAGCACCGCAACAGGGCCTGGCTACACCTTC. It encodes CASSTATGPGYTF.

The chain employs TRBV2 and TRBJ1-4, with D hard to call. V dropped 3 bases and J dropped 0 bases, with 11 bases sitting between them. The CDR3 contains 16 residues. Germline CDR1 and CDR2: SNHLY and FYNNEI. The CDR3 protein is CASSERSTATNEKLFF. The CDR3 coding sequence is TGTGCCAGCAGTGAGAGGTCTACCGCAACTAATGAAAAACTGTTTTTT.

This chain uses TRBV7-6 with TRBJ2-1; D not certain. The length of the CDR3 is 16 residues. CDR1 is SGHVS, CDR2 FNYEAQ, per germline. Trimming pared 7 bases from V and 2 bases from J, leaving 18 bases between. The CDR3: CASTPYGPTPYNEQFF. The CDR3 DNA sequence: TGTGCCAGCACCCCCTATGGGCCCACCCCCTACAATGAGCAGTTCTTC. Based on the CDR3 plus reference TRBV7-6 and TRBJ2-1, the full variable domain is GAGVSQSPRYKVTKRGQDVALRCDPISGHVSLYWYRQALGQGPEFLTYFNYEAQQDKSGLPNDRFSAERPEGSISTLTIQRTEQRDSAMYRCASTPYGPTPYNEQFFGPGTRLTVL.

The rearrangement joins TRBV28 to TRBJ1-5, with TRBD1 matching 8 bases. The length of the CDR3 is 19 residues. Germline V gene lookup returns CDR1 MDHEN and CDR2 SYDVKM. V trimming: 3 bases; J trimming: 1 base; junction bases outside the gene matches: 14. CDR3 sequence (DNA): TGTGCCAGCAGTTTGAACCCACCAGACAGGGGATTGAGCAATCAGCCCCAGCATTTT. Encoded protein: CASSLNPPDRGLSNQPQHF.

V and J are TRBV5-4 and TRBJ2-3, with unresolved D. The V gene lost 4 bases and the J gene lost 4 bases, with 10 bases spanning the gap. Germline loops: CDR1 SGHNT, CDR2 YYREEE (reference sequence). This CDR3 spans 13 amino acids. CDR3 in amino acids: CASSPEVPDTQYF. CDR3 sequence (DNA): TGTGCCAGCAGCCCCGAGGTCCCAGATACGCAGTATTTT.